The 4 T cell receptor beta chains below come from one sample, sequenced in a study of shared clonotypes between healthy human individuals. The method was immunoSEQ multiplex PCR; TCRdb's version includes in-frame clones alone and lacks a portion of them. The table includes about 480,000 clones, 75% to 80% detected once. Sequencing input: PBMCs. These receptors came from a woman aged 40 to 55 in good health. Some clones in this sample may be carry-over from other donors' samples.

V usage is TRBV6-4 and J usage is TRBJ1-1; D might be TRBD1 (6 bases). V dropped 2 bases and J dropped 8 bases, with 6 bases sitting between them. This CDR3 comprises 11 residues. Germline V gene lookup returns CDR1 MRHNA and CDR2 SNTAGT. This CDR3 reads CASSDGTEAFF. In nucleotides, the CDR3 is TGTGCCAGCAGTGACGGGACAGAAGCTTTCTTT.

The chain combines TRBV18 with TRBJ1-4; 8 nucleotides match TRBD1. V shed 4 bases and J 3 bases; nucleotides not matched to a gene: 1. The CDR3 has 14 amino acids. Germline CDR1 KGHSH, CDR2 LQKENI. The CDR3 DNA sequence: TGTGCCAGCTCACAGGACAGGGCTAATGAAAAACTGTTTTTT. Its protein product is CASSQDRANEKLFF.

The chain carries TRBV15 and TRBJ2-6, with D possibly matching TRBD1 (5 bases). The CDR3 spans 16 residues. Germline CDR1 and CDR2: LNHNV and YYDKDF (reference sequence). Trimming took off 8 bases at V and 0 bases at J, with 14 bases between the two ends. The CDR3: CATSPREGSGANVLTF. The CDR3 DNA reads as TGTGCCACCTCCCCCAGGGAAGGCTCTGGGGCCAACGTCCTGACTTTC. The variable domain in full, with the rest retrieved from reference TRBV15 and TRBJ2-6, is DAMVIQNPRYQVTQFGKPVTLSCSQTLNHNVMYWYQQKSSQAPKLLFHYYDKDFNNEADTPDNFQSRRPNTSFCFLDIRSPGLGDTAMYLCATSPREGSGANVLTFGAGSRLTVL.

The genes are TRBV7-3 and TRBJ2-1; 10 positions agree with TRBD2. CDR3 size: 16 residues. With 1 base clipped from V and 6 bases from J, the junction kept 6 bases outside the gene matches. From germline, CDR1 is SGHTA and CDR2 FQGTGA. CDR3 protein: CASSLSPSGSGNEQFF. The CDR3 DNA reads TGTGCCAGCAGCTTAAGCCCTAGCGGGAGTGGCAATGAGCAGTTCTTC.